This TCR beta chain emerged from a study of blood T cell repertoires in COVID-19. Study in general: Acute-phase and convalescent COVID-19 samples originated in the United States, Italy and Spain. Nucleic acid was either cDNA or gDNA, and it came from T cells, B-cell-depleted T cells, or PBMCs.

Looked up from germline, CDR1 is KGHDR and CDR2 is SFDVKD. V lost 9 bases and J lost 7, with 17 bases in between. CDR3 length equals 14 residues. This clone has a single count. Clones were read by immunoSEQ multiplex PCR, and TCRdb kept only the in-frame ones, dropping some. The sample yields approximately 140,000 clones, approximately 87% seen once. This chain joins TRBV24-1 and TRBJ1-4; D uncertain. The sequencing input was peripheral blood. The clonotype was recovered from a man between 65 and 79 years old with active COVID-19. DNA for the CDR3: TGTGCCACCCGGAATTCCCGGGATGTTGAAAAACTGTTTTTT. Translating gives CATRNSRDVEKLFF.